This T cell receptor (beta chain) was recovered during a study of tumor and adjacent non-tumor tissue in lung cancer. About the study: Aged about 31 to 80 years, patients included more than nine men and about 5 women with stage I to III disease.

A modified ARM-PCR protocol with three rounds of nested PCR amplified TCRbeta. TCRdb reprocessed the multiplex PCR reads via MiXCR and lists one record per CDR3 protein. The sample includes roughly 120,000 distinct CDR3 sequences, more than 70% of them seen just once. This clonotype was found once. With a much larger clone just one base away, this may be a read error. The CDR3 sequence is 17 residues long. Germline-derived CDR1 and CDR2 are DFQATT and SNEGSKA (reference sequence). RNA was extracted from bulk tissue without any cell sorting. The sequence came from a woman aged 55-75 years with non-small cell lung cancer. The chain has TRBV20-1 and TRBJ2-4, with 9 bases aligning to TRBD2. Sequencing was done on a sample of lung tumor tissue. CDR3 region: CGAREARAGGIKNIQYF. The CDR3 DNA follows: TGCGGTGCTAGAGAGGCGAGGGCGGGAGGGATCAAAAACATTCAGTACTTC.